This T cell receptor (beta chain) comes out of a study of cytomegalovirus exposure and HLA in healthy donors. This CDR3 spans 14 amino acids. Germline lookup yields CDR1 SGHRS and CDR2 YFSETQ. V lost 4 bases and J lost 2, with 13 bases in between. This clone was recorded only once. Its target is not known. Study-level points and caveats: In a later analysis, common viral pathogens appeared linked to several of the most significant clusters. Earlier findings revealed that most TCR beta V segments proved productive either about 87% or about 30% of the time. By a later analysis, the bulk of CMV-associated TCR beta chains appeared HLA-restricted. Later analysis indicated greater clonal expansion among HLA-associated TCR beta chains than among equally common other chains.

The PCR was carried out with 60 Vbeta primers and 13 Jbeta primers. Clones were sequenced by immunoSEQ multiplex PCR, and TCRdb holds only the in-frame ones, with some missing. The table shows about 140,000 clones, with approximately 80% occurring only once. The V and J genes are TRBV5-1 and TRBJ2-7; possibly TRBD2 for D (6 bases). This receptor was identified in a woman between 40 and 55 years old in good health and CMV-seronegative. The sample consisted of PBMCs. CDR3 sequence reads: CASSPGTPTYEQYF. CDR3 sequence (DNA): TGCGCCAGCAGCCCCGGGACTCCGACCTACGAGCAGTACTTC.